Below, 13 T cell receptor beta chains from the same sample are listed, as sequenced in a study of post-analysis software for immune sequencing data. Unique molecular identifiers were present in the TCR beta cDNA libraries. One entry per CDR3 protein, called by TCRdb with MiXCR from the PCR reads. The sample holds around 150,000 distinct CDR3 sequences, around 36% seen once. The sequencing used blood, collected after autologous hematopoietic stem cell transplantation. The receptors derive from a girl aged 5-17 years with multiple sclerosis.

CDR3 residues: CASSERGGQETQYF. The CDR3 DNA reads as TGTGCCAGCAGTGAGCGGGGGGGTCAGGAGACCCAGTACTTC. The V call is TRBV6-1, the J call TRBJ2-5; 9 nucleotides line up with TRBD2. This CDR3 has 14 residues. Germline lookup yields CDR1 MNHNS and CDR2 SASEGT. The V and J ends lost 3 bases and 5 bases, in that order; junction bases with no gene match: 4.

The CDR3 sequence: CASSERVGRRETQYF. In DNA form, the CDR3 reads TGTGCCAGCAGCGAGAGGGTCGGGAGGCGTGAGACCCAGTACTTC. The V and J genes are TRBV7-9 and TRBJ2-5, with 7 bases fitting TRBD2. Germline V gene lookup returns CDR1 SEHNR and CDR2 FQNEAQ (reference sequence). CDR3 length: 15 amino acids. The J segment lost 5 bases and the V segment lost 5 bases, leaving 11 bases of the junction unmatched.

This clonotype was recorded many times. The genes are TRBV12-3 or TRBV12-4 and TRBJ2-1; 10 nucleotides line up with TRBD2. The CDR3 has 15 amino acids. V shed 1 base, J shed 11 bases, and the junction held 8 bases outside the gene matches. The chain's CDR3 is CASSLVLAGAPKQFF. DNA of the CDR3: TGTGCCAGCAGTTTAGTCCTAGCGGGAGCCCCCAAGCAGTTCTTC.

The chain joins TRBV2 to TRBJ1-5, with 12 bases fitting TRBD1. V shed 8 bases and J 1 base; nucleotides not matched to a gene: 6. Germline CDR1 is SNHLY and CDR2 is FYNNEI. CDR3 length: 16 residues. The CDR3 spells CASRDRGLGSNQPQHF. DNA of the CDR3: TGTGCCAGCCGGGACAGGGGGCTTGGGAGCAATCAGCCCCAGCATTTT. Together with reference TRBV2 and TRBJ1-5, the CDR3 gives the full variable domain: EPEVTQTPSHQVTQMGQEVILRCVPISNHLYFYWYRQILGQKVEFLVSFYNNEISEKSEIFDDQFSVERPDGSNFTLKIRSTKLEDSAMYFCASRDRGLGSNQPQHFGDGTRLSIL.

The V gene is TRBV28, the J gene TRBJ1-5; no clear D. V was cut by 6 bases and J by 2 bases, with 11 bases left in between. Per the germline V gene, CDR1 is MDHEN and CDR2 is SYDVKM. The CDR3 contains 14 residues. This CDR3 is CASSGVFRNQPQHF. In DNA form, the CDR3 reads TGTGCCAGCAGCGGGGTCTTCCGCAATCAGCCCCAGCATTTT. Drawing the rest from reference TRBV28 and TRBJ1-5, the complete variable domain is DVKVTQSSRYLVKRTGEKVFLECVQDMDHENMFWYRQDPGLGLRLIYFSYDVKMKEKGDIPEGYSVSREKKERFSLILESASTNQTSMYLCASSGVFRNQPQHFGDGTRLSIL.

A few counts support this clonotype. The J gene is TRBJ2-7, the V gene TRBV14; TRBD2 aligns across 11 bases. The DNA end is a closer match to TRBJ2-5, so the J assignment may be wrong. Germline CDR1 and CDR2: SGHDN and FVKESK. CDR3 length: 16 amino acids. The CDR3 sequence: CASARGIASGRQTQYF. Written as DNA, the CDR3 is TGTGCCAGCGCCCGAGGGATAGCTAGCGGGAGGCAGACCCAGTACTTC.

The V gene is TRBV29-1, the J gene TRBJ2-1, with D uncertain. This CDR3 contains 11 residues. V lost 4 bases and J 7 bases, leaving 8 bases between the germline ends. Germline CDR1 reads SQVTM; CDR2 reads ANQGSEA. The CDR3 nucleotides read TGCAGCGTTGGGATCGGGAATGAGCAGTTCTTC. Amino acid sequence: CSVGIGNEQFF.

This clonotype was seen at least ten times. The V gene is TRBV7-3, the J gene TRBJ1-6; D not certain. V lost 3 bases to trimming and J lost 8 bases, with 11 bases between them. Germline assignment: CDR1 SGHTA and CDR2 FQGTGA. The CDR3 sequence is 14 residues long. CDR3 amino acids: CASSLGRPHSPLHF. In DNA form, the CDR3 reads TGTGCCAGCAGCTTGGGCAGACCACATTCACCCCTCCACTTT.

As concerns this clonotype: A read error may produce the germline difference seen at one junction end. The chain employs TRBV7-2 and TRBJ2-6; the match to TRBD2 covers 8 bases. The CDR3 is 19 residues long. The germline V gene has CDR1 SGHTA and CDR2 FQGNSA. This CDR3 is CASSLARDGIARGANVRTF. The CDR3 DNA sequence: TGTGCCAGCAGCTTAGCCCGGGACGGGATAGCGCGGGGGGCCAACGTCCGGACTTTC.

This clonotype was counted between two and nine times. The gene calls are TRBV5-5 and TRBJ1-2, with D perhaps TRBD1 (5 bases). There are 13 residues in the CDR3. The germline V and J ends were trimmed by 1 base and 8 bases, with 12 bases remaining between them. Germline V CDR1 and CDR2: SGHKS, YYEKEE (reference sequence). CDR3 region: CASSLFGTGGYTF. The CDR3 DNA sequence: TGTGCCAGCAGCTTGTTCGGGACGGGAGGCTACACCTTC.

The chain recombines TRBV20-1 with TRBJ1-1, with 7 bases aligning to TRBD1. V shed 4 bases, J shed 2 bases, and the junction held 7 bases outside the gene matches. The germline CDR1 and CDR2 sequences are DFQATT and SNEGSKA (reference sequence). CDR3 length: 14 residues. The CDR3: CSATTYRGNTEAFF. The CDR3 nucleotides read TGCAGTGCTACAACGTACAGGGGTAACACTGAAGCTTTCTTT.

The V and J genes are TRBV29-1 and TRBJ1-3; no firm D call. CDR1 and CDR2 (germline): SQVTM, ANQGSEA. The CDR3 has 14 amino acids. The CDR3 bases are TGCGGCGCACGACTGATACACTCTGGAAACACCATATATTTT. Translation gives CGARLIHSGNTIYF.

This CDR3 is CASSEAGLGDTQYF. The CDR3 nucleotides are TGTGCCAGCAGTGAGGCTGGATTGGGAGATACGCAGTATTTT. The chain joins TRBV25-1 to TRBJ2-3; D unresolved. Trimming removed 3 bases at V and 5 bases at J, with 12 bases between. The CDR3 runs 14 residues. CDR1 is MGHDK, CDR2 SYGVNS, per germline.